This passage covers 18 T cell receptor beta chains from one sample sequenced in a study of blood T cells in healthy people across ages. Combining a sample-barcoded 5' primer with a J-beta primer mix, a second PCR ran for about 7 to 11 cycles. MiXCR, applied by TCRdb to the 5' RACE reads, yields one record per CDR3 protein. The table lists roughly 640,000 distinct CDR3 sequences, around 31% of them singletons. Sequenced input: blood. These receptor sequences come from an elderly woman in good health.

Remarks on this clonotype: A read error is possible here, since a much larger clone lies one base away. The gene calls are TRBV28 and TRBJ2-5, with D maybe TRBD2 (6 bases). This CDR3 comprises 17 residues. Germline V gene data show CDR1 as MDHEN and CDR2 as SYDVKM. The V end was cut by 3 bases, the J end by 11 bases, with 28 bases between. The CDR3 DNA follows: TGTGCCAGCAGTTTCGGTGTATGGGCGGGGCCCTACAATGAGCAGTACTTC. It encodes CASSFGVWAGPYNEQYF.

This clonotype came up many times. For the CDR3, the DNA is TGCAGTGCGAATCCACTTACCGGGGGGGCTGCAGATACGCAGTATTTT. Its translation: CSANPLTGGAADTQYF. V gene TRBV20-1 combines with J gene TRBJ2-3; 8 bases are a match to TRBD2. Per germline, CDR1 DFQATT and CDR2 SNEGSKA (reference sequence). J was trimmed by 4 bases and V by 6 bases; bases with no gene match: 15. This CDR3 has 16 amino acids.

This clonotype was recorded at least ten times. This chain uses TRBV4-3 with TRBJ1-2; tentative D call: TRBD1 (6 bases). Germline V gives CDR1 LGHNA, CDR2 YSLEER. The length of the CDR3 is 16 residues. Trimming took 0 bases from V and 4 from J, leaving 15 bases between them. The CDR3 DNA follows: TGCGCCAGCAGCCAAGATTTGGGGGGGCTGGTCTATGGCTACACCTTC. Protein: CASSQDLGGLVYGYTF.

This clonotype was picked up many times. The chain employs TRBV20-1 and TRBJ2-3, with D possibly TRBD2 on 5 matching bases. This CDR3 has 11 residues. Germline V gene sequence: CDR1 DFQATT, CDR2 SNEGSKA (reference sequence). V gave up 4 bases and J gave up 5 bases, with 7 bases separating them. The CDR3 loop is CSATRGDTQYF. In nucleotides, the CDR3 is TGCAGTGCTACTCGGGGAGATACGCAGTATTTT.

J is TRBJ2-1 and V is TRBV5-1; maybe TRBD2 (6 bases). Per the germline V gene, CDR1 is SGHRS and CDR2 is YFSETQ. There are 15 residues in the CDR3. V was trimmed by 6 bases and J by 1 base, leaving 14 bases between them. The CDR3 loop reads CASTPSGLSYNEQFF. The CDR3 nucleotides are TGCGCCAGCACCCCCAGCGGGTTATCCTACAATGAGCAGTTCTTC. Looking up the rest from reference TRBV5-1 and TRBJ2-1 gives the full variable domain: KAGVTQTPRYLIKTRGQQVTLSCSPISGHRSVSWYQQTPGQGLQFLFEYFSETQRNKGNFPGRFSGRQFSNSRSEMNVSTLELGDSALYLCASTPSGLSYNEQFFGPGTRLTVL.

This clonotype was seen at least ten times. The gene calls are TRBV10-3 and TRBJ2-5, with 8 bases fitting TRBD1. Germline CDR1 ENHRY, CDR2 SYGVKD. This CDR3 comprises 14 residues. With 0 bases clipped from V and 4 bases from J, the junction kept 1 base outside the gene matches. The CDR3 region is CAISESRGRETQYF. Written as DNA, the CDR3 is TGTGCCATCAGTGAGTCCAGGGGGCGAGAGACCCAGTACTTC.

About this clonotype: It may be a read error: a sequence one base away is much more abundant. The V gene is TRBV20-1, the J gene TRBJ1-2; D is perhaps TRBD1 (5 bases). This CDR3 is built from 13 residues. Germline CDR1 is DFQATT and CDR2 is SNEGSKA (reference sequence). The CDR3 DNA reads TGCAGTACTAGAGAGGGGACCAGCTATGGCTACACCTTC. It translates to CSTREGTSYGYTF.

The chain joins TRBV5-5 to TRBJ1-1, with 7 bases lining up with TRBD1. Losses at the gene ends were 4 bases for V and 2 bases for J; bases not matched to a gene: 5. Germline V gives CDR1 SGHKS, CDR2 YYEKEE (reference sequence). The CDR3 consists of 14 residues. This CDR3 reads CASSQQGFNTEAFF. CDR3 nucleotide sequence: TGTGCCAGCAGCCAACAGGGGTTCAACACTGAAGCTTTCTTT. Combining the CDR3 with reference TRBV5-5 and TRBJ1-1 gives the whole variable domain DAGVTQSPTHLIKTRGQQVTLRCSPISGHKSVSWYQQVLGQGPQFIFQYYEKEERGRGNFPDRFSARQFPNYSSELNVNALLLGDSALYLCASSQQGFNTEAFFGQGTRLTVV.

On this clonotype itself: A much larger clonotype is one base distant, so this may be a read error. The chain carries TRBV15 and TRBJ2-1; TRBD2 is a possible D gene (6 bases). The germline V gene encodes CDR1 LNHNV and CDR2 YYDKDF (reference sequence). The length of the CDR3 is 14 residues. Trimming took 0 bases from V and 10 from J, leaving 13 bases between them. The CDR3 nucleotides read TGTGCCACCAGCAGAGAAGGGATGGACTACGAGCAGTTCTTC. Protein sequence: CATSREGMDYEQFF.

This clonotype has a handful of counts. The rearrangement links TRBV5-6 to TRBJ2-2, with 9 bases aligning to TRBD1. The CDR3 length is 15 residues. V lost 3 bases and J lost 4; bases outside the gene matches: 4. CDR1 and CDR2 (germline): SGHDT, YYEEEE. In nucleotides, the CDR3 is TGTGCCAGCAGCTATAGACAGGGGGGCACCGGGGAGCTGTTTTTT. Translated: CASSYRQGGTGELFF.

This clonotype was counted a few times. The chain joins TRBV6-5 to TRBJ1-6, with a possible D match to TRBD1 (6 bases). The ends were cut back, 0 bases at V and 8 bases at J, with 14 bases in the middle. This CDR3 has 16 amino acids. Looked up from germline, CDR1 is MNHEY and CDR2 is SVGAGI. The CDR3 here is CASSYSGQIRYSPLHF. The CDR3 region has the DNA TGTGCCAGCAGTTACTCCGGACAGATTAGATATTCACCCCTCCACTTT.

Note on this clonotype: Just one base apart from a much larger clone, this may be a read error. The chain is built from TRBV7-9 and TRBJ2-7; no definite D call. The V end was cut by 1 base, the J end by 7 bases, with 8 bases between. In germline, CDR1 is SEHNR, CDR2 FQNEAQ (reference sequence). The CDR3 is made up of 12 amino acids. As DNA, the CDR3 is TGTGCCAGCAGCTTAGGGGCCAGTGAGCAGTACTTC. The encoded protein is CASSLGASEQYF.

This clonotype was seen at least ten times. The chain joins TRBV29-1 to TRBJ1-2; D gene unclear. The CDR3 consists of 15 residues. Trimming shortened V by 6 bases and J by 6 bases, and 23 bases separated the two germline ends. Germline-derived CDR1 and CDR2 are SQVTM and ANQGSEA. CDR3 protein: CSVDSGPQLNNGYTF. In DNA, the CDR3 is TGCAGCGTCGATTCCGGGCCTCAACTCAATAATGGCTACACCTTC.

The chain has TRBV27 and TRBJ2-7, with D possibly TRBD1 on 6 matching bases. V lost 5 bases to trimming and J lost 6 bases, with 11 bases between them. CDR1 is MNHEY, CDR2 SMNVEV, per germline (reference sequence). This CDR3 has 12 residues. The CDR3 bases are TGTGCCAGCAGTGTAAAACAGGGCGAGCAGTACTTC. Protein product: CASSVKQGEQYF.

In its sample, this clonotype was seen many times. The rearrangement uses TRBV20-1 and TRBJ2-7, with D uncertain. There are 16 residues in the CDR3. Germline CDR1 reads DFQATT; CDR2 reads SNEGSKA (reference sequence). Trimming pared 5 bases from V and 1 base from J, leaving 21 bases between. The chain's CDR3 is CSAGQTGRAISYEQYF. CDR3 nucleotide sequence: TGCAGTGCTGGGCAGACTGGACGTGCCATTTCCTACGAGCAGTACTTC.

The V and J genes are TRBV5-1 and TRBJ2-2, with TRBD1 identical over 8 bases. Germline V lookup: CDR1 SGHRS, CDR2 YFSETQ. The CDR3 runs 15 residues. The junction had 4 bases not matched to a gene; V was cut back by 1 base and J by 5 bases. The CDR3 sequence: CASSLQGAYTGELFF. The CDR3 DNA sequence: TGCGCCAGCAGCTTGCAGGGGGCGTATACCGGGGAGCTGTTTTTT.

This clonotype was recorded at least ten times. The genes are TRBV2 and TRBJ1-5; a weak D match, TRBD1 (6 bases). Germline CDR1 reads SNHLY; CDR2 reads FYNNEI. Trimming shortened V by 7 bases and J by 6 bases, and 16 bases separated the two germline ends. The CDR3 totals 14 residues. This CDR3 is CASNNRGARQPQHF. The CDR3 coding sequence is TGTGCCAGCAACAACCGGGGGGCACGTCAGCCCCAGCATTTT.

The J gene is TRBJ2-3, the V gene TRBV6-6; TRBD2 matches 7 bases. CDR1 and CDR2 (germline): MNHNY, SVGAGI (reference sequence). The CDR3 spans 13 residues. J gave up 7 bases and V 5 bases, and 6 bases lay outside the gene matches. The CDR3 bases are TGTGCCAGCAGTCCCCTGCGGGGGAATACGCAGTATTTT. It codes for CASSPLRGNTQYF.